Below are 4 T cell receptor beta chains sequenced from a single sample in a study of CD8 T cells in ankylosing spondylitis. A single record per CDR3 protein comes from TCRdb applying MiXCR to the 5' RACE reads. The profile covers about 220,000 distinct CDR3 sequences, with roughly 10% appearing a single time and roughly a fifth taken by the ten largest. The specimen was blood, either unsorted or a sorted T cell fraction (not recorded which). All receptors derive from a male donor with ankylosing spondylitis or in good health (not recorded which).

This clonotype appeared a few times. The V and J genes are TRBV12-3 or TRBV12-4 and TRBJ1-5; TRBD1 might be the D (5 bases). V lost 3 bases to trimming and J lost 4 bases, with 13 bases between them. This CDR3 spans 15 amino acids. The CDR3 sequence: CASSFGGGRNQPQHF. CDR3 sequence (DNA): TGTGCCAGCAGTTTTGGGGGGGGTAGGAATCAGCCCCAGCATTTT.

V gene TRBV7-8 combines with J gene TRBJ2-1; D assignment may be TRBD1 or TRBD2 (5 bases each). The germline V gene has CDR1 SGHVS and CDR2 FQNEAQ. This CDR3 is built from 15 residues. V was clipped by 0 bases and J by 12 bases, with 18 bases between them. The CDR3 region is CASSLAGDHSGWQFF. The DNA for the CDR3 is TGTGCCAGCAGCTTAGCGGGGGACCACTCAGGTTGGCAGTTCTTC.

This clonotype came up many times. An end of the junction does not agree with germline; a read error may underlie this. This sequence joins TRBV7-7 and TRBJ2-2, with 8 bases fitting TRBD2. This CDR3 comprises 15 residues. Germline V gives CDR1 SSHAT, CDR2 FNYEAQ (reference sequence). The CDR3 DNA is TGTGCTAGCAGCTCCCCAACTAGCGGTCTCGAGGAGCTGTTTTTT. Its translation is CASSSPTSGLEELFF.

This clonotype showed up many times. The chain joins TRBV3-1 to TRBJ2-1, with 9 nucleotides matching TRBD2. This CDR3 has 15 residues. From germline, CDR1 is LGHDT and CDR2 YNNKEL (reference sequence). Germline trimming cut 4 bases from V and 7 bases from J; bases unmatched to any gene: 8. CDR3 in DNA: TGTGCCAGCAGCCCAGGACTAGCGTGGGGTAATGAGCAGTTCTTC. Translated, it gives CASSPGLAWGNEQFF.